This T cell receptor beta chain came from a study of blood T cell repertoires in COVID-19. Trimming shortened V by 4 bases and J by 5 bases, and 15 bases separated the two germline ends. The CDR3 sequence is 16 residues long. Per the germline V gene, CDR1 is SNHLY and CDR2 is FYNNEI. The data were produced by immunoSEQ multiplex PCR, yet TCRdb's version contains in-frame clones alone and is incomplete. The sample lists about 110,000 clones, 84% occurring once. This sequence originates from a human donor in a cohort sampled during active COVID-19. The specimen was peripheral blood. The chain employs TRBV2 and TRBJ1-6; D is possibly TRBD1 (5 bases). The CDR3 is CASSGVTGANNSPLHF. CDR3 coding DNA: TGTGCCAGCAGTGGGGTAACAGGCGCTAATAATTCACCCCTCCACTTT. The entire variable domain, with the rest obtained from reference TRBV2 and TRBJ1-6, is as follows: EPEVTQTPSHQVTQMGQEVILRCVPISNHLYFYWYRQILGQKVEFLVSFYNNEISEKSEIFDDQFSVERPDGSNFTLKIRSTKLEDSAMYFCASSGVTGANNSPLHFGNGTRLTVT.